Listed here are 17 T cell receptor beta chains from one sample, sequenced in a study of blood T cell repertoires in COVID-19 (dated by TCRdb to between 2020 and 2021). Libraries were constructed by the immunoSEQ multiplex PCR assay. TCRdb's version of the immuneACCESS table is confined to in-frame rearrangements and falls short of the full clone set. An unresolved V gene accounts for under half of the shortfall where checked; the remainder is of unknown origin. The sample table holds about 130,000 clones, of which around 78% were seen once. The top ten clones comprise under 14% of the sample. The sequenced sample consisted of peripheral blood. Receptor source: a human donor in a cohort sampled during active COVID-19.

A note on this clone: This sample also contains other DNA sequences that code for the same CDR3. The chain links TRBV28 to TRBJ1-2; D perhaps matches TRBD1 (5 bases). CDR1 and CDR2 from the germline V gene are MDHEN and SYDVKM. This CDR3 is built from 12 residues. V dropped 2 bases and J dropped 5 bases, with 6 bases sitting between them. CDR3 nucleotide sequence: TGTGCCAGCAGTTTAACAGGATATGGCTACACCTTC. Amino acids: CASSLTGYGYTF.

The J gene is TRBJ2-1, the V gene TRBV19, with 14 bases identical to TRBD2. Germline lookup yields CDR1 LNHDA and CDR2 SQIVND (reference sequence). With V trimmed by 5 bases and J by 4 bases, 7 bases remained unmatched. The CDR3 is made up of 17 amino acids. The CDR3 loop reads CASSVGTSGGAYNEQFF. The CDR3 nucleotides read TGTGCCAGTAGTGTAGGGACTAGCGGGGGAGCGTACAATGAGCAGTTCTTC.

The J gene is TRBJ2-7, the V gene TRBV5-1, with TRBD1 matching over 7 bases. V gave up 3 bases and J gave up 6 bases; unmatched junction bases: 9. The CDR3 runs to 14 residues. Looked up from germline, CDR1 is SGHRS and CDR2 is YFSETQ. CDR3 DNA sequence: TGCGCCAGCAGCTCACCAAGGGACAGAAGCGAGCAGTACTTC. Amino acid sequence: CASSSPRDRSEQYF.

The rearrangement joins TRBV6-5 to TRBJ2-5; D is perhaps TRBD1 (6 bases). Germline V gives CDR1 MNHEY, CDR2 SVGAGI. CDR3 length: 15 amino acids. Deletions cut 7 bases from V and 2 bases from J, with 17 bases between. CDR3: CASTLTGGGQETQYF. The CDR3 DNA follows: TGTGCCAGCACCCTCACTGGGGGCGGTCAAGAGACCCAGTACTTC.

This chain's CDR3 is CASTTGNSYNEQFF. In DNA, the CDR3 is TGTGCCAGCACAACAGGCAACTCCTACAATGAGCAGTTCTTC. The V and J genes are TRBV6-5 and TRBJ2-1; a possible D gene is TRBD1 (5 bases). The V end was cut by 7 bases, the J end by 0 bases, with 10 bases between. Looked up from germline, CDR1 is MNHEY and CDR2 is SVGAGI. The CDR3 sequence is 14 residues long.

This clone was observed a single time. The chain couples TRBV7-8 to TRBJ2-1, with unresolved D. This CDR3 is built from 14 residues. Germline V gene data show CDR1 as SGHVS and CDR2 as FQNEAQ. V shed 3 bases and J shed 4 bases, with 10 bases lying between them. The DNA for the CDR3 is TGTGCCAGCAGCTTCCGCGACACTTACAATGAGCAGTTCTTC. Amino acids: CASSFRDTYNEQFF.

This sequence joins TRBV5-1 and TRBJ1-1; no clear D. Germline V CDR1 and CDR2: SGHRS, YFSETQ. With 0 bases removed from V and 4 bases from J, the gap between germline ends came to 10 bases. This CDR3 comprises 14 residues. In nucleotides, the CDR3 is TGCGCCAGCAGCTTGGGCCAGGCAGCCACTGAAGCTTTCTTT. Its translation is CASSLGQAATEAFF.

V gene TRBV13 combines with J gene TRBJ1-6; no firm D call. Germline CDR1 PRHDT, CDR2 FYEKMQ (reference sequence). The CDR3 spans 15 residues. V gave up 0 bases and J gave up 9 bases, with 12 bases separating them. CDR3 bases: TGTGCCAGCAGCTTAGGTGGCCGATACAGTTCACCCCTCCACTTT. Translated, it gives CASSLGGRYSSPLHF.

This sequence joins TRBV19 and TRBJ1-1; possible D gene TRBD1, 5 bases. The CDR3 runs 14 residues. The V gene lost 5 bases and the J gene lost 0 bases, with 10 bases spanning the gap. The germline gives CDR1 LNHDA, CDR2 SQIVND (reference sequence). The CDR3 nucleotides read TGTGCCAGTAGTGAGGACATATTGAACACTGAAGCTTTCTTT. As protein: CASSEDILNTEAFF.

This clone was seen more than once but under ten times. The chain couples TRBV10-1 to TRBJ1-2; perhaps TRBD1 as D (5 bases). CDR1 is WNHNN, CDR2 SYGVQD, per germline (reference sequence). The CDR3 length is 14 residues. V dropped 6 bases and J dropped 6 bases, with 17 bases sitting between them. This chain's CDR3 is CASRGAGTSDGYTF. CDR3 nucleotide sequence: TGCGCCAGCAGGGGCGCGGGGACCTCCGATGGCTACACCTTC.

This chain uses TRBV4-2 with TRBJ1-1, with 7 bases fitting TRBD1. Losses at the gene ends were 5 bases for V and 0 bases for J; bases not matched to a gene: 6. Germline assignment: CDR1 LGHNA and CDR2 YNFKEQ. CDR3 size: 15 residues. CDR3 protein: CASSAHGTVNTEAFF. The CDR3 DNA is TGTGCCAGCAGCGCCCACGGGACAGTGAACACTGAAGCTTTCTTT.

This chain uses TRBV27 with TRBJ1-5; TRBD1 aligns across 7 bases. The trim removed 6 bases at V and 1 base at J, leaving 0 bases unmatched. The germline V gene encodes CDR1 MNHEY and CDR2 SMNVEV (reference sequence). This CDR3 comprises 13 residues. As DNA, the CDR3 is TGTGCCAGCAGACAGGGGAGCAATCAGCCCCAGCATTTT. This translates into CASRQGSNQPQHF.

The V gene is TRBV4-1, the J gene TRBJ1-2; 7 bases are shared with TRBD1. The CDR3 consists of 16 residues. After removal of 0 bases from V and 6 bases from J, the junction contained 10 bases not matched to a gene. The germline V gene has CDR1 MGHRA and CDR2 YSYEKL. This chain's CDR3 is CASSQEWARGIDGYTF. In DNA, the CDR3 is TGCGCCAGCAGCCAAGAATGGGCCAGGGGGATCGATGGCTACACCTTC.

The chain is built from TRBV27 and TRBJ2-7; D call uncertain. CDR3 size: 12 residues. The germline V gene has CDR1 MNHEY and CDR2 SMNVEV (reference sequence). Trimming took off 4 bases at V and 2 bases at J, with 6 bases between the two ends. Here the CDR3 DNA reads TGTGCCAGCAGTTCCCCTCCCTACGAGCAGTACTTC. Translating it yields CASSSPPYEQYF.

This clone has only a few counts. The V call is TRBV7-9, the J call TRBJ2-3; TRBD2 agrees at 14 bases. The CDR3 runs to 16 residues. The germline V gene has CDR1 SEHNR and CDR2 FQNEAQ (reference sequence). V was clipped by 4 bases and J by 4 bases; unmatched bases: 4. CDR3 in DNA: TGTGCCAGCAGCTCGGGACTAGCGGGGGTGGCAGATACGCAGTATTTT. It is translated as CASSSGLAGVADTQYF.

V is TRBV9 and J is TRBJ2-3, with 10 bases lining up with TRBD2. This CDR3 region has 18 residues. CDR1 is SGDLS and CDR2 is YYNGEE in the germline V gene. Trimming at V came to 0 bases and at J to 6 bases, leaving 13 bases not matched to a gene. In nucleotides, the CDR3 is TGTGCCAGCAGCGTAGGACCGTCAGCGGGGGGGTTCGAGGATACGCAGTATTTT. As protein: CASSVGPSAGGFEDTQYF.

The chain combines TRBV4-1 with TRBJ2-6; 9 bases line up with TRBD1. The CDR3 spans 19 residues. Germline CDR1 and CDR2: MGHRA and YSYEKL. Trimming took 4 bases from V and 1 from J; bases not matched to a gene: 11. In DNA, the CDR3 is TGCGCCAGCAGCCTACTAGGAGGACAGGGGCAATCTGGGGCCAACGTCCTGACTTTC. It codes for CASSLLGGQGQSGANVLTF.